This TCR beta chain derives from a study of OX40 agonist ivuxolimab in advanced cancers. Study-wide findings and caveats: Dose levels from 0.1 to 3.0 mg/kg saw CD4+ and CD8+ blood T cells expand clonally by week 6.

As concerns this clone: Its antigen is as yet unknown.

The assay was immunoSEQ multiplex PCR, and TCRdb's table has in-frame clones only and misses some. Of tens of thousands of clones listed, about 89% were seen once; the top ten hold roughly 0.51%. Germline V gene data show CDR1 as SQVTM and CDR2 as ANQGSEA. This CDR3 region has 15 residues. The ends lost 6 bases at V and 0 bases at J; junction bases unmatched: 10. Anyone with autoimmune disease history or systemic immunosuppression was excluded. The origin of this receptor is an adult with an advanced solid tumor such as melanoma, head and neck, liver or kidney cancer. The chain recombines TRBV29-1 with TRBJ1-1; TRBD1 matches 7 bases. The material sequenced was CD4+ or CD8+ T cells sorted from blood, taken in a trial of the OX40 agonist ivuxolimab. The CDR3 loop is CSVTGPGQMNTEAFF. CDR3 in DNA: TGCAGCGTGACAGGGCCCGGACAGATGAACACTGAAGCTTTCTTT. Filled out from reference TRBV29-1 and TRBJ1-1, the complete variable domain reads SAVISQKPSRDICQRGTSLTIQCQVDSQVTMMFWYRQQPGQSLTLIATANQGSEATYESGFVIDKFPISRPNLTFSTLTVSNMSPEDSSIYLCSVTGPGQMNTEAFFGQGTRLTVV.